This TCR beta chain was found in a study of T cell repertoires in cytomegalovirus infection. Study-wide context: A matching HLA type, together with CMV infection, was signaled by public TCR beta signatures.

Using its own MiXCR run on the reads, TCRdb lists one record per CDR3 protein. The sample lists roughly 150,000 distinct CDR3 sequences; roughly a quarter were seen once. Germline V gene data show CDR1 as SQVTM and CDR2 as ANQGSEA. V lost 7 bases, J lost 6 bases, and 15 bases lay in between. CDR3 size: 12 residues. The clonotype comes from a human donor in good health (CMV status not recorded). Some clones in this sample may be carry-over from other donors' samples. Sequenced material: PBMCs. The J gene is TRBJ2-5, the V gene TRBV29-1, with D unresolved. The CDR3 sequence: CSAQLGLKTQYF. CDR3 sequence (DNA): TGCAGCGCGCAGCTGGGATTGAAGACCCAGTACTTC.